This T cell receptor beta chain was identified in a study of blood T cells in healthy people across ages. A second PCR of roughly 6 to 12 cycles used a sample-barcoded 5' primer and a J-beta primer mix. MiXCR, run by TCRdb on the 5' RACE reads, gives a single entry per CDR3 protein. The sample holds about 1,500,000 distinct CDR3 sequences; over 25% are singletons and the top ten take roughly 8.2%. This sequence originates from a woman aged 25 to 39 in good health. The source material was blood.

The CDR3 loop reads CASSIQHGRSSYNEQFF. CDR3 bases: TGTGCCAGTAGTATCCAGCATGGCAGGTCCTCCTACAATGAGCAGTTCTTC. This chain connects TRBV19 to TRBJ2-1; D is unresolved. V lost 3 bases and J lost 0, with 15 bases in between. Germline V lookup: CDR1 LNHDA, CDR2 SQIVND (reference sequence). The CDR3 has 17 residues.